One T cell receptor beta chain is described in this entry. This record comes from a study of shared clonotypes between healthy human individuals. CD45RO-negative, CCR7-selected cells formed the naive CD8 fraction, which excluded terminally differentiated effector memory CD45RA+ cells. This CDR3 spans 15 amino acids. Germline CDR1 LNHDA, CDR2 SQIVND (reference sequence). V was pared by 6 bases and J by 3 bases, with 14 bases between. Some clones are missing from TCRdb's copy, which holds only in-frame ones; the method was immunoSEQ multiplex PCR. The profile shows approximately 2,200,000 clones, roughly 91% of them singletons.

Sample: naive CD8+ T cells from PBMCs. This chain uses TRBV19 with TRBJ2-2; either TRBD1 or TRBD2 may fit D (5 bases each). This TCR derives from a man between 18 and 35 years old in good health. Some clones in this sample may be carry-over from other donors' samples. This CDR3 is CASRRETADTGELFF. The CDR3, as DNA: TGTGCCAGTAGAAGGGAGACAGCGGACACCGGGGAGCTGTTTTTT.